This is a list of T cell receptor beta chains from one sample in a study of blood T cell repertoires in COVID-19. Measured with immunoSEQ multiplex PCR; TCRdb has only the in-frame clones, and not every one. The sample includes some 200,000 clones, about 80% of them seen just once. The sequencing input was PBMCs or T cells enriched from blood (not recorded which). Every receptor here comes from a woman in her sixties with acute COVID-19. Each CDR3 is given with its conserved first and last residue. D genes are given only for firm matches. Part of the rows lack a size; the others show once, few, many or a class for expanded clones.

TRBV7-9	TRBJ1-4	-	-	TGTGCCAGCAGCGACGGACACTGGTATGCAACTAATGAAAAACTGTTTTTT	CASSDGHWYATNEKLFF
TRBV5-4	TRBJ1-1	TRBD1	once	TGTGCCAGCAGCTTCGACAGGGGAGGGACTGAAGCTTTCTTT	CASSFDRGGTEAFF
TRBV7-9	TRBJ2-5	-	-	TGTGCCAGCAGCTTAACTCCCTTCGGGGATCGAGAGGAGACCCAGTACTTC	CASSLTPFGDREETQYF
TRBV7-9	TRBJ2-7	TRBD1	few	TGTGCCAGCAGCTTCGGGACAGGGGGCCACGAGCAGTACTTC	CASSFGTGGHEQYF
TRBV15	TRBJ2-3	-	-	TGTGCCACCAGCAGAGACTCGTTCGAGACAGGGGAGGGAGATACGCAGTATTTT	CATSRDSFETGEGDTQYF
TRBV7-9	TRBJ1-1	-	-	TGTGCCAGCAGCCTGCGCAACGAAGCTTTCTTT	CASSLRNEAFF
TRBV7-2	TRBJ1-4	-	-	TGTGCCAGCAGCTCCCCAGGGGCTCCTAATGAAAAACTGTTTTTT	CASSSPGAPNEKLFF
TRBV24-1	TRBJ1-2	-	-	TGTGCCACCAGTGATCCGGTTAGCTATGGCTACACCTTC	CATSDPVSYGYTF
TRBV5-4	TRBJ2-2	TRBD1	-	TGTGCCAGCAGCTTTGAGACAGGGGGCACCGGGGAGCTGTTTTTT	CASSFETGGTGELFF
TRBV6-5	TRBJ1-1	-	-	TGTGCCAGCAGAACAGGGTCGGCAAGTGGGACTGAAGCTTTCTTT	CASRTGSASGTEAFF
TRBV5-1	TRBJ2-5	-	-	TGCGCCAGCAGCTTGGCTAGCGTAGGGGAGACCCAGTACTTC	CASSLASVGETQYF
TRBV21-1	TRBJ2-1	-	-	TGTGCCAGCACCCCGAGGGACCCGGGGGACTACAATGAGCAGTTCTTC	CASTPRDPGDYNEQFF
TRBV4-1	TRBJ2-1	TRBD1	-	TGCGCCAGCAGCCAGTTCTTGGGACAGGAGCAGTTCTTC	CASSQFLGQEQFF
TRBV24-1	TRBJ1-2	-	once	TGTGCCACCAGTGACACAGGGTCAGGGGGCTACACCTTC	CATSDTGSGGYTF
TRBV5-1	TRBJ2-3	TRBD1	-	TGCGCCAGCAACAGGGGGGATGCAGATACGCAGTATTTT	CASNRGDADTQYF
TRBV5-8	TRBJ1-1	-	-	TGTGCCAGCAGCCCCCGGGGCAGGGGAAGGGACACTGAAGCTTTCTTT	CASSPRGRGRDTEAFF
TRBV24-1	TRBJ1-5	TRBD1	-	TGTGCCACCAGTGACCCGGGACAGGGTAGTCAGCCCCAGCATTTT	CATSDPGQGSQPQHF
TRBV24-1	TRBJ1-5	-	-	TGTGCCACCAGTGATGGCCCGACAGGATTGCCCCAGCATTTT	CATSDGPTGLPQHF